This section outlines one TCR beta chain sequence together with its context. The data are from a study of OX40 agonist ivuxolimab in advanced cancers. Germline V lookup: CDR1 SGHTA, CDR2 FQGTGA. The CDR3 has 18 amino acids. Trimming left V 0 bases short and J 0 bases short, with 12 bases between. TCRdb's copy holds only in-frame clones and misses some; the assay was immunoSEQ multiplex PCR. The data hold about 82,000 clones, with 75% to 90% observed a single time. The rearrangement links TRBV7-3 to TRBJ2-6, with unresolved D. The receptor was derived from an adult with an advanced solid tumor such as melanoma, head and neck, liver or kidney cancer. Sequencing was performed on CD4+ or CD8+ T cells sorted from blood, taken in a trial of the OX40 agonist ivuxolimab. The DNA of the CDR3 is TGTGCCAGCAGCTTAACCCCAGTCGCAGCCTCTGGGGCCAACGTCCTGACTTTC. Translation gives CASSLTPVAASGANVLTF.